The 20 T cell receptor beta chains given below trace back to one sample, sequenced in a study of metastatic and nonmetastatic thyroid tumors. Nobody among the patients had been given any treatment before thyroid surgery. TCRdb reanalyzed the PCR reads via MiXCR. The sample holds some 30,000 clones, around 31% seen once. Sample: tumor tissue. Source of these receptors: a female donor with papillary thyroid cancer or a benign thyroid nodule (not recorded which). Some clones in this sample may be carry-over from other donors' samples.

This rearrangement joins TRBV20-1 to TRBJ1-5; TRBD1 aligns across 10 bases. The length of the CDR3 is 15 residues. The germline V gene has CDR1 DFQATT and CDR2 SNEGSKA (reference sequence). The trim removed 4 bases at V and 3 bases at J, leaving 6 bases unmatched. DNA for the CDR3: TGCAGTGCTACGGGACAGGGGAGTATCAATCAGCCCCAGCATTTT. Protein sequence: CSATGQGSINQPQHF.

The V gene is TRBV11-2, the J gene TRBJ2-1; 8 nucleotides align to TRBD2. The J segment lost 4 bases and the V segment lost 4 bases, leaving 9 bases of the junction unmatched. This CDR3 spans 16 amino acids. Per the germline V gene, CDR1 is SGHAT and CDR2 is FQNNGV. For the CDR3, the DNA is TGTGCCAGCAGCTCCCGAAGCGGGAGAGGGTACAATGAGCAGTTCTTC. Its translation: CASSSRSGRGYNEQFF.

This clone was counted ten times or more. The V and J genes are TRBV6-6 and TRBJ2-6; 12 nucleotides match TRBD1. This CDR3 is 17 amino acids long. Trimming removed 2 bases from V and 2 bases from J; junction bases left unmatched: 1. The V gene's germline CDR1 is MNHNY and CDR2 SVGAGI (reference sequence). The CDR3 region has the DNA TGTGCCAGCAGTTACGGGACAGGGGGCGCTGGGGCCAACGTCCTGACTTTC. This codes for CASSYGTGGAGANVLTF.

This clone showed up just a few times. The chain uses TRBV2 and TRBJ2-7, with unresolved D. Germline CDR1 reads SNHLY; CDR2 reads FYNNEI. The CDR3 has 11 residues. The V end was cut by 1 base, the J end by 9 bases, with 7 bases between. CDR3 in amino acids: CASSEEALQYF. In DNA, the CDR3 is TGTGCCAGCAGTGAAGAGGCCTTGCAGTACTTC.

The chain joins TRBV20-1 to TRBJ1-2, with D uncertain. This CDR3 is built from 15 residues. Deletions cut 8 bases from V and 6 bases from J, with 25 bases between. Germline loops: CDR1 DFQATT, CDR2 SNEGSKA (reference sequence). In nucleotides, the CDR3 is TGCAGTCCACCCACACCCCGGAACTCAGGCCATGGCTACACCTTC. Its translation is CSPPTPRNSGHGYTF.

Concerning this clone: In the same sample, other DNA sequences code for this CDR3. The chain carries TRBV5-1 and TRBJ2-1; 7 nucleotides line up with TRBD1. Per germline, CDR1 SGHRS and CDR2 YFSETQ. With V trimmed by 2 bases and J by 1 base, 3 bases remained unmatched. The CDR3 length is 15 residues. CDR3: CASSLGGGSYNEQFF. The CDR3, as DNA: TGCGCCAGCAGCTTAGGGGGCGGGTCCTACAATGAGCAGTTCTTC.

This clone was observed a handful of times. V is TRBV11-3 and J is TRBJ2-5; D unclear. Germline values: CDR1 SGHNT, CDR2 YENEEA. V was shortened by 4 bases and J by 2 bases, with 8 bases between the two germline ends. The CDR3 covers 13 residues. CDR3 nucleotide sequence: TGTGCCAGCAGCTCCTGGAAGCAAGAGACCCAGTACTTC. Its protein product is CASSSWKQETQYF.

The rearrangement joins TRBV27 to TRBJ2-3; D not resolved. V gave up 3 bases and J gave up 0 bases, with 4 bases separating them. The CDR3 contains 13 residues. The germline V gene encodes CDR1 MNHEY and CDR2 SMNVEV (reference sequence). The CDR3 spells CASSFYSTDTQYF. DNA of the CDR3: TGTGCCAGCAGTTTCTACAGCACAGATACGCAGTATTTT.

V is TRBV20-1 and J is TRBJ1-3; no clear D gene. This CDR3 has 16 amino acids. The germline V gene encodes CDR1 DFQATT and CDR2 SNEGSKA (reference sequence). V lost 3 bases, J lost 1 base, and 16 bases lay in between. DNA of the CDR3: TGCAGTGCTAGTACCCTCGACGGATTTTCTGGAAACACCATATATTTT. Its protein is CSASTLDGFSGNTIYF.

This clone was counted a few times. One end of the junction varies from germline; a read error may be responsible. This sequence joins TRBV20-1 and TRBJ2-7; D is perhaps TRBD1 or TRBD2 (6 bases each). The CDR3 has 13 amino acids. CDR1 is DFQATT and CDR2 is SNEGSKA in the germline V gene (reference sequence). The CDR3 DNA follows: TGCAGTGCTAGAGATTGGAGGGGGAGCGCAAGTAACTTC. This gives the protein CSARDWRGSASNF.

CDR3 loop: CASSRGYQPQHF. The CDR3, as DNA: TGTGCCAGCAGCCGCGGATATCAGCCCCAGCATTTT. The gene calls are TRBV6-2 or TRBV6-3 and TRBJ1-5; the D is unclear. Germline lookup yields CDR1 MNHEY and CDR2 SVGEGT. The V end was cut by 6 bases, the J end by 5 bases, with 8 bases between. The CDR3 is made up of 12 amino acids.

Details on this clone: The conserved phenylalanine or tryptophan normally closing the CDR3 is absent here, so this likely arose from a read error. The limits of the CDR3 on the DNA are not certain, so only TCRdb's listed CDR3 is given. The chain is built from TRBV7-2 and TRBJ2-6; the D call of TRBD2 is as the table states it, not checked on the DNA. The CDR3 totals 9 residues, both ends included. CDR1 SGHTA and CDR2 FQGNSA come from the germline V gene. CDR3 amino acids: CASSLGVPG.

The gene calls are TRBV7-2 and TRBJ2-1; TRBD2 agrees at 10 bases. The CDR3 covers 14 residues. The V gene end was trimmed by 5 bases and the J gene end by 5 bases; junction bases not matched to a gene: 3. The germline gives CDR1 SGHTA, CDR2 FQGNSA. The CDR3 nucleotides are TGTGCCAGCAGCCAAGGACTAGCGGACAATGAGCAGTTCTTC. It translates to CASSQGLADNEQFF.

CDR3 nucleotide sequence: TGTGCCAGCAGCATGGCCTCAGCGGGAGTCGGTCCAGATACGCAGTATTTT. This sequence encodes CASSMASAGVGPDTQYF. The gene calls are TRBV12-3 or TRBV12-4 and TRBJ2-3; 8 positions agree with TRBD2. This CDR3 contains 17 residues. V lost 6 bases to trimming and J lost 4 bases; unmatched junction nucleotides: 15.

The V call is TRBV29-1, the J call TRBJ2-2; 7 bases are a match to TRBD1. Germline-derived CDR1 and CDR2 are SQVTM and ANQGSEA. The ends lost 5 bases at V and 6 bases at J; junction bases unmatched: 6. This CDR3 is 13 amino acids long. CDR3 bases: TGCAGCGTTAACAGGGGTTCCGCCGGGGAGCTGTTTTTT. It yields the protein CSVNRGSAGELFF.

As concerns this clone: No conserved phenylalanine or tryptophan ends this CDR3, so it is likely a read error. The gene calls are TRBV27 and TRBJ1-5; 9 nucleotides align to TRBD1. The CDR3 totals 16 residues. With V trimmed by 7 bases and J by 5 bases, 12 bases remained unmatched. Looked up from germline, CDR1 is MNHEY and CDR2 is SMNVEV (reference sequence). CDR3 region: CASNNRDRDCYQPQHI. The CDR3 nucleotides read TGTGCCAGCAATAACCGGGACAGGGATTGCTATCAGCCCCAGCATATT.

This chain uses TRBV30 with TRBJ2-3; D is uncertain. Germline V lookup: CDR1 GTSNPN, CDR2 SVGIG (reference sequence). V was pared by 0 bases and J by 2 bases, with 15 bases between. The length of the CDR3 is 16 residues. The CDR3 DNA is TGTGCCTGGAGTGTAGACGCGGTACCTTACACAGATACGCAGTATTTT. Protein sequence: CAWSVDAVPYTDTQYF. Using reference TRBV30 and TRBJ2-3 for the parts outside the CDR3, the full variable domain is SQTIHQWPATLVQPVGSPLSLECTVEGTSNPNLYWYRQAAGRGLQLLFYSVGIGQISSEVPQNLSASRPQDRQFILSSKKLLLSDSGFYLCAWSVDAVPYTDTQYFGPGTRLTVL.

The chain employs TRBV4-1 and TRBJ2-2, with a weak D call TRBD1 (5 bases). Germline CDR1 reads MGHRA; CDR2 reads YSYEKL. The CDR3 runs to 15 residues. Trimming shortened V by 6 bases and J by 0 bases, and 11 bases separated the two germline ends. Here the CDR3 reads CASSLQATNTGELFF. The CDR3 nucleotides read TGCGCCAGCAGTCTACAGGCCACGAACACCGGGGAGCTGTTTTTT.

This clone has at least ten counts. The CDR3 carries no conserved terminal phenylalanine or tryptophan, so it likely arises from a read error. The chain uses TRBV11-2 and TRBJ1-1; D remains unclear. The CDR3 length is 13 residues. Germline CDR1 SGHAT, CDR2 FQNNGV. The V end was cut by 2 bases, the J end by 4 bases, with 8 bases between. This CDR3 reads CASSLIVSTEAFS. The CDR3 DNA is TGTGCCAGCAGCTTAATTGTGAGCACTGAAGCTTTCTCT.

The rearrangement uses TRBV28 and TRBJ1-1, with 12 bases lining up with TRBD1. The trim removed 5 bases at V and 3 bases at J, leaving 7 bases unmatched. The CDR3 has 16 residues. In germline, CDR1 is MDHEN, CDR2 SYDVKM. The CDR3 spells CASSIRDRGLDTEAFF. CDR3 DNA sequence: TGTGCCAGCAGTATCCGGGACAGGGGGCTGGACACTGAAGCTTTCTTT.